This TCR beta chain was sequenced in a study of blood T cells in healthy people across ages. Using a J-beta primer mix together with a sample-barcoded 5' primer, a second PCR was run for about 6 to 11 cycles. Every molecule of cDNA carried a tag from a template-switch adaptor with 12 random nucleotides. Every individual sample yielded 2.5 million or more paired-end reads (each containing CDR3). TCRdb re-derived calls from the 5' RACE reads in MiXCR, one entry per CDR3 protein. Here the sample spans around 1,500,000 distinct CDR3 sequences, 28% being singletons. Study-wide findings and caveats: Researchers report that TCR beta diversity correlated strongly with naive T cell percentage. With age, beta diversity per million T cells declined roughly linearly, significantly by 40.

This clonotype was seen many times. No antigen is known for it. The CDR3 runs to 13 residues. Germline CDR1 reads SQVTM; CDR2 reads ANQGSEA. V was clipped by 8 bases and J by 2 bases, with 16 bases between them. Sequenced: blood. This receptor was taken from a woman in her twenties or thirties in good health. The rearrangement links TRBV29-1 to TRBJ2-7; D not certain. The CDR3 sequence is CSIQTGRTYEQYF. The DNA for the CDR3 is TGCAGCATCCAGACCGGGCGGACCTACGAGCAGTACTTC.